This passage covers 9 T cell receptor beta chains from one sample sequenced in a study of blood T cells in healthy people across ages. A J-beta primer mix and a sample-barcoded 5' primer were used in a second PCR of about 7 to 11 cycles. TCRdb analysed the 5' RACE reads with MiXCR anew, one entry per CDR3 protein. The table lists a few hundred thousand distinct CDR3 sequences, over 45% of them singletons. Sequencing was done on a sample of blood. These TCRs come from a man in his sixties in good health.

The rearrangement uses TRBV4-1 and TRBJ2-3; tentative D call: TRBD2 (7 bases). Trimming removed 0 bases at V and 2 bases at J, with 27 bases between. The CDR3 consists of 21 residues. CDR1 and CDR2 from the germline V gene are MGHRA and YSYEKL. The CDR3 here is CASSQDWGGQGRVTHTDTQYF. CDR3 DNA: TGCGCCAGCAGCCAAGATTGGGGAGGGCAGGGGAGAGTCACACACACAGATACGCAGTATTTT.

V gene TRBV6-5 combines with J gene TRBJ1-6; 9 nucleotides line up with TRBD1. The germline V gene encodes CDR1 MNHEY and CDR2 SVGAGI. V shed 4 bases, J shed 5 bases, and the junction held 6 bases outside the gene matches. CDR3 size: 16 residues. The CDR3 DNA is TGTGCCAGCAGTTTGGGGACAGGGAGGGATAATTCACCCCTCCACTTT. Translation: CASSLGTGRDNSPLHF.

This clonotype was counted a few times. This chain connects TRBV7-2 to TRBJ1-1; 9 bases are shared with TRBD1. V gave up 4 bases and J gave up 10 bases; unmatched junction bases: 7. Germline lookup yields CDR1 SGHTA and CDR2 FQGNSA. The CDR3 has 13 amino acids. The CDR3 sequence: CASSSRDRDSAFF. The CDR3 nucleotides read TGTGCCAGCAGCTCCCGGGACAGGGATTCAGCTTTCTTT.

CDR3 nucleotides: TGTGCCAGCAGCTTGGTACTTAGCGGGAGGTTAGAGACCCAGTACTTC. This gives the protein CASSLVLSGRLETQYF. This rearrangement joins TRBV5-5 to TRBJ2-5, with 10 bases aligning to TRBD2. J lost 4 bases, V lost 0 bases, and 6 bases had no gene match. The CDR3 length is 16 residues. Germline CDR1 reads SGHKS; CDR2 reads YYEKEE (reference sequence).

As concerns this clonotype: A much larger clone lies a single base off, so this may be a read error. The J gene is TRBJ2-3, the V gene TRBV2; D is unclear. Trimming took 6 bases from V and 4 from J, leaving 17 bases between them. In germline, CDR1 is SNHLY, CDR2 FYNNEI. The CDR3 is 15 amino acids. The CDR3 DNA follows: TGTGCCAGCAGCCCGGTTCGGCCTTTCGCAGATACGCAGTATTTT. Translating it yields CASSPVRPFADTQYF.

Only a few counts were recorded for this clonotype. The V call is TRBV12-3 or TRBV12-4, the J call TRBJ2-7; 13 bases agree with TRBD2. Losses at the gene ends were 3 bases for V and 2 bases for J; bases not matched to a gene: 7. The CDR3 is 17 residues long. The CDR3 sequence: CASSFRTSGRNAYEQYF. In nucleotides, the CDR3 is TGTGCCAGCAGTTTTCGGACTAGCGGGAGAAACGCCTACGAGCAGTACTTC.

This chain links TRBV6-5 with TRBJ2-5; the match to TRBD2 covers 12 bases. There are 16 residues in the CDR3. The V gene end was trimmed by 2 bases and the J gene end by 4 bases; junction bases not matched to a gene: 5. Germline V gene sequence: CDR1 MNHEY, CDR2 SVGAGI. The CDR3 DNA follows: TGTGCCAGCAGTTACGCGGGACTAGCGGGCGGAGAGACCCAGTACTTC. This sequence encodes CASSYAGLAGGETQYF.

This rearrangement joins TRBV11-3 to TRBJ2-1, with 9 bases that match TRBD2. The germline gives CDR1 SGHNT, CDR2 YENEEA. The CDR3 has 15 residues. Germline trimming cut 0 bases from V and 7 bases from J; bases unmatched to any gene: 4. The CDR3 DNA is TGTGCCAGCAGCTTAGACGGGACTAGCCAGAATGAGCAGTTCTTC. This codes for CASSLDGTSQNEQFF.

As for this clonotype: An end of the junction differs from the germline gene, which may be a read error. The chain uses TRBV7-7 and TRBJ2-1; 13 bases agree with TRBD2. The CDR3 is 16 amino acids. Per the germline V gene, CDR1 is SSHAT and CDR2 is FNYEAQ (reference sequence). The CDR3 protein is CASSTGLAGSYNEQFF. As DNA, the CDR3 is TGTGCTAGCAGCACGGGACTAGCGGGGTCCTACAATGAGCAGTTCTTC. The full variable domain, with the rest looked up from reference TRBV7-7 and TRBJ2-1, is GAGVSQSPRYKVTKRGQDVTLRCDPISSHATLYWYQQALGQGPEFLTYFNYEAQPDKSGLPSDRFSAERPEGSISTLTIQRTEQRDSAMYRCASSTGLAGSYNEQFFGPGTRLTVL.